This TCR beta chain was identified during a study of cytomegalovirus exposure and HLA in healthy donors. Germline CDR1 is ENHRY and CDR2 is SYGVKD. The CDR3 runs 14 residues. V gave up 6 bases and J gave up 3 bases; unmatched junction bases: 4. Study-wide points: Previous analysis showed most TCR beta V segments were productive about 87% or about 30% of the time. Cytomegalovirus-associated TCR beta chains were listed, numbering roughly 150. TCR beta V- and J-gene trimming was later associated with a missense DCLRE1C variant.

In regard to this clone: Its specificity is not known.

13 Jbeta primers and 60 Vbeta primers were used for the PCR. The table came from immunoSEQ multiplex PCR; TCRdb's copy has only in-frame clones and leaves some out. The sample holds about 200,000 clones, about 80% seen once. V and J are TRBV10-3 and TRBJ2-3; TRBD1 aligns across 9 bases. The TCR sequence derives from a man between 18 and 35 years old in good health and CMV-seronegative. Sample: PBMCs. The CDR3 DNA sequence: TGTGCCATCAGACTGGACAGGGGAACAGATACGCAGTATTTT. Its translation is CAIRLDRGTDTQYF.